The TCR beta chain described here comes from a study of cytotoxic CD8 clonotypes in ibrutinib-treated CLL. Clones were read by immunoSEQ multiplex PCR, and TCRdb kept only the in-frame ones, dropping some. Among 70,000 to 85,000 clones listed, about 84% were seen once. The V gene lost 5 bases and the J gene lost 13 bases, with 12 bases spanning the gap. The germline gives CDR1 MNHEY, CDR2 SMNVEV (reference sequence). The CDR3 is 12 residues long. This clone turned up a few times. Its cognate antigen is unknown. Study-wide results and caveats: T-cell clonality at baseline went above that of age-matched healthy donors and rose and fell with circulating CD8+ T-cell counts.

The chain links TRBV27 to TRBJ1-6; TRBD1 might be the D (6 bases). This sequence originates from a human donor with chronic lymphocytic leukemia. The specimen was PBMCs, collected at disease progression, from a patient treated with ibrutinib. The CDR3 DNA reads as TGTGCCAGCAGTACAGGGTTAACCCCCCTCCACTTT. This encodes CASSTGLTPLHF.